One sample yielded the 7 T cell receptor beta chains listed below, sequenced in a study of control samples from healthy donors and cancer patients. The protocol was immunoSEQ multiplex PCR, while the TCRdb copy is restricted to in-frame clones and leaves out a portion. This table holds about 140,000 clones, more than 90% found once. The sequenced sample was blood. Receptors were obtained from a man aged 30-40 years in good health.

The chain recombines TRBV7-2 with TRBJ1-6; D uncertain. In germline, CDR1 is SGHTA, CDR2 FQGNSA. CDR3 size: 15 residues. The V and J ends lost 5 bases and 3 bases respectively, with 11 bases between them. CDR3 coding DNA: TGTGCCAGCAGCCCAATAGTTCTCTATAATTCACCCCTCCACTTT. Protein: CASSPIVLYNSPLHF.

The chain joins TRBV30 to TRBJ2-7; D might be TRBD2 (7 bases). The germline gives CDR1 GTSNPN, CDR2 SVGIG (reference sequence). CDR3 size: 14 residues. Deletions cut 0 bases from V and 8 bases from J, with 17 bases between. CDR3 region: CAWSVPGGTFKQYF. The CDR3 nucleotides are TGTGCCTGGAGTGTACCGGGGGGCACTTTCAAGCAGTACTTC.

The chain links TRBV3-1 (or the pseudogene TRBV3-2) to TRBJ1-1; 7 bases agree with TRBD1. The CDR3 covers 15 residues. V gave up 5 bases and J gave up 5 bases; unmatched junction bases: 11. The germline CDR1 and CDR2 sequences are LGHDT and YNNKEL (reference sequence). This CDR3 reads CASSFGQEGETEAFF. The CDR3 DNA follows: TGTGCCAGCAGCTTCGGACAGGAAGGGGAAACTGAAGCTTTCTTT.

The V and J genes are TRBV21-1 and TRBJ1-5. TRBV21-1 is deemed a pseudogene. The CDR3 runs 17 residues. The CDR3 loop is CASSSEASGSRNQPQHF. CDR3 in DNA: TGTGCCAGCAGCAGTGAGGCTTCGGGTTCGCGCAATCAGCCCCAGCATTTT.

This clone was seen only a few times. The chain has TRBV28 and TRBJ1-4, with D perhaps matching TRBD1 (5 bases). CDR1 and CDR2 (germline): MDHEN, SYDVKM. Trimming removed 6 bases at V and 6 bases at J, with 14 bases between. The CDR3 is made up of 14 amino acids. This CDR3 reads CASSRPGVDEKLFF. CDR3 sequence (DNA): TGTGCCAGCAGCCGACCGGGGGTAGATGAAAAACTGTTTTTT.

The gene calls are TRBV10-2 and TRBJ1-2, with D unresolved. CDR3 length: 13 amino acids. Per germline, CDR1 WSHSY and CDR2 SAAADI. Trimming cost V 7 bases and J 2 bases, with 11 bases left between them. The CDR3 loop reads CASNSGLNYGYTF. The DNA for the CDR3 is TGCGCCAGCAACTCAGGATTAAACTATGGCTACACCTTC.

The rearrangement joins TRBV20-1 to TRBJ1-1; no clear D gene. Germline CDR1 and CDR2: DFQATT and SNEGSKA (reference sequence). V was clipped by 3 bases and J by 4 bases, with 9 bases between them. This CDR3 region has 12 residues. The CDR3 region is CSASVRTTEAFF. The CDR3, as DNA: TGCAGTGCTAGTGTGAGGACCACTGAAGCTTTCTTT.